Here is one T cell receptor beta chain with its context. Its antigen is not known. Clones were read by immunoSEQ multiplex PCR, and TCRdb kept only the in-frame ones, dropping some. The data contain about 350,000 clones, approximately 90% of them singletons. This entry is derived from a study of cytomegalovirus exposure and HLA in healthy donors. Whole-study findings and limits: Reports showed the classifier diagnosing cytomegalovirus status with high specificity and sensitivity.

The CDR3 consists of 15 residues. The trim removed 1 base at V and 8 bases at J, leaving 4 bases unmatched. Looked up from germline, CDR1 is SGHVS and CDR2 is FQNEAQ. The genes are TRBV7-8 and TRBJ2-1; 11 nucleotides align to TRBD2. Sequences were obtained from PBMCs. The sequence came from a woman aged 25 to 39 in good health and CMV-seropositive. Here the CDR3 DNA reads TGTGCCAGCAGCTTAGGACTAGCGGGATCCGATGAGCAGTTCTTC. Amino acid sequence: CASSLGLAGSDEQFF.